This entry is about one TCR beta chain. The data belong to a study of shared clonotypes between healthy human individuals. The table came from immunoSEQ multiplex PCR; TCRdb's copy has only in-frame clones and leaves some out. The sample lists about 2.3 million clones; approximately 93% were seen once. Trimming took off 1 base at V and 2 bases at J, with 17 bases between the two ends. The CDR3 is 17 residues long. Germline V gene sequence: CDR1 LNHDA, CDR2 SQIVND (reference sequence). The clonotype originates from a man between 18 and 35 years old in good health. Some clones in this sample may be carry-over from other donors' samples. The rearrangement links TRBV19 to TRBJ1-2; D possibly corresponds to TRBD1 (5 bases). Sequencing was carried out using naive CD4+ T cells from PBMCs. Subset specified: CD45RA+ positively selected. The CDR3, as DNA: TGTGCCAGTAGTATAGGCCCTATCGACAGAAGGAACTATGGCTACACCTTC. It yields the protein CASSIGPIDRRNYGYTF.